This entry concerns a single T cell receptor beta chain. The antigen is not known. The sample comes from a study of T cells in localized non-small cell lung cancer. Libraries were prepared by immunoSEQ multiplex PCR; TCRdb keeps only in-frame clonotypes and omits some of them. The sample holds around 140,000 clones, around 92% seen once. General study results and limits: Appearance in adjacent lung was seen for a median approximately 60 of the top 100 tumor clones. Measurement of T cell clonality placed uninvolved adjacent lung highest, above the level in tumor.

Germline CDR1 and CDR2: SEHNR and FQNEAQ (reference sequence). The length of the CDR3 is 14 residues. V was pared by 4 bases and J by 9 bases, with 16 bases between. The input for sequencing was peripheral blood, taken before any cancer treatment. The gene calls are TRBV7-9 and TRBJ1-5; maybe TRBD1 (6 bases). The source of this sequence is a female donor of 60 years or more with stage I lung adenocarcinoma. The CDR3 DNA reads as TGTGCCAGCAGCTCATCTGGGGGGCCCTCGCCCCAGCATTTT. It codes for CASSSSGGPSPQHF. Looking up the rest from reference TRBV7-9 and TRBJ1-5 gives the full variable domain: DTGVSQNPRHKITKRGQNVTFRCDPISEHNRLYWYRQTLGQGPEFLTYFQNEAQLEKSRLLSDRFSAERPKGSFSTLEIQRTEQGDSAMYLCASSSSGGPSPQHFGDGTRLSIL.